A selection of T cell receptor beta chains follows, all from one sample in a study of T cell changes during pregnancy in multiple sclerosis. Clones were read by immunoSEQ multiplex PCR, and TCRdb kept only the in-frame ones, dropping some. The sample lists around 38,000 clones; more than 85% were seen once. The sample in question was CD8+ T cells from peripheral blood mononuclear cells, obtained in the third trimester of pregnancy. The receptors here all came from a female donor with multiple sclerosis, enrolled in a pregnancy study. CDR3s include the opening cysteine and the closing phenylalanine or tryptophan. A D gene is named only where the DNA matches it firmly. Clone size is shown for a subset of rows, as once, few, many or a class of expanded clone.

J gene: TRBJ2-5
clone size: NA
D gene: NA
V gene: TRBV4-3
CDR3 DNA: TGCGCCAGCAGCCAAGTGGGCCAGAACATCGGAGAGACCCAGTACTTC
CDR3 protein: CASSQVGQNIGETQYF

J gene: TRBJ2-2
clone size: NA
D gene: TRBD2
V gene: TRBV4-1
CDR3 DNA: TGCGCCAGCAGCCAAGCGTCGGGAGGGCCTATTCACGGGGAGCTGTTTTTT
CDR3 protein: CASSQASGGPIHGELFF

J gene: TRBJ2-7
clone size: NA
D gene: TRBD1
V gene: TRBV9
CDR3 DNA: TGTGCCAGCAGCGAGGGGACAGGGGTCTACGAGCAGTACTTC
CDR3 protein: CASSEGTGVYEQYF

J gene: TRBJ1-2
clone size: NA
D gene: NA
V gene: TRBV29-1
CDR3 DNA: TGCAGCGTTGATTTGGCACCTGTTAACTATGGCTACACCTTC
CDR3 protein: CSVDLAPVNYGYTF

J gene: TRBJ1-1
clone size: NA
D gene: TRBD1
V gene: TRBV7-9
CDR3 DNA: TGTGCCAGCAGCTTCGGACAGGGGAGCACTGAAGCTTTCTTT
CDR3 protein: CASSFGQGSTEAFF

J gene: TRBJ2-7
clone size: NA
D gene: TRBD1
V gene: TRBV4-1
CDR3 DNA: TGCGCCAGCAGCCCAGTACAGGGGGCGCGTTACGAGCAGTACTTC
CDR3 protein: CASSPVQGARYEQYF

J gene: TRBJ2-7
clone size: NA
D gene: NA
V gene: TRBV19
CDR3 DNA: TGTGCCAGTAGTCCCCAGACAGACTACGAGCAGTACTTC
CDR3 protein: CASSPQTDYEQYF

J gene: TRBJ2-1
clone size: NA
D gene: TRBD2
V gene: TRBV27
CDR3 DNA: TGTGCCAGCAGTTTATACGGGACTAGCGACTCCTACAATGAGCAGTTCTTC
CDR3 protein: CASSLYGTSDSYNEQFF

J gene: TRBJ2-1
clone size: NA
D gene: TRBD2
V gene: TRBV29-1
CDR3 DNA: TGCAGCGTGACACTAGCGGGAGTTTTTGATGAGCAGTTCTTC
CDR3 protein: CSVTLAGVFDEQFF

J gene: TRBJ2-7
clone size: NA
D gene: TRBD1
V gene: TRBV11-3
CDR3 DNA: TGTGCCAGCAGCCTCGACAGGGGGTCCCCCTACGAGCAGTACTTC
CDR3 protein: CASSLDRGSPYEQYF

J gene: TRBJ2-1
clone size: NA
D gene: TRBD2
V gene: TRBV9
CDR3 DNA: TGTGCCAGCAGTGTAACTAGCGGGAGCACCGATGAGCAGTTCTTC
CDR3 protein: CASSVTSGSTDEQFF

J gene: TRBJ2-7
clone size: NA
D gene: TRBD1
V gene: TRBV15
CDR3 DNA: TGTGCCACCGGACAGGGGATTACCTACGAGCAGTACTTC
CDR3 protein: CATGQGITYEQYF

J gene: TRBJ2-1
clone size: NA
D gene: NA
V gene: TRBV4-3
CDR3 DNA: TGCGCCAGCAGCCAAGATACTCGGGGACTCGAGCAGTTCTTC
CDR3 protein: CASSQDTRGLEQFF

J gene: TRBJ2-5
clone size: NA
D gene: NA
V gene: TRBV29-1
CDR3 DNA: TGCAGCGTTGAACGAGGGGGTTTTGGAGAGACCCAGTACTTC
CDR3 protein: CSVERGGFGETQYF

J gene: TRBJ2-2
clone size: NA
D gene: TRBD2
V gene: TRBV14
CDR3 DNA: TGTGCCAGCAGCCAAGAGGGGGGGAGAGGAGGCACCGGGGAGCTGTTTTTT
CDR3 protein: CASSQEGGRGGTGELFF

J gene: TRBJ2-7
clone size: NA
D gene: NA
V gene: TRBV6-5
CDR3 DNA: TGTGCCAGCACCCGGACTCCCGAAGGCTACGAGCAGTACTTC
CDR3 protein: CASTRTPEGYEQYF

J gene: TRBJ2-3
clone size: once
D gene: TRBD2
V gene: TRBV27
CDR3 DNA: TGTGCCAGCAGTTCGAGTTACTCGACTAGCGGATGGGGCACAGATACGCAGTATTTT
CDR3 protein: CASSSSYSTSGWGTDTQYF

J gene: TRBJ1-1
clone size: once
D gene: NA
V gene: TRBV11-2
CDR3 DNA: TGTGCCAGCAGCTTCGGGGTCGGCAACACTGAAGCTTTCTTT
CDR3 protein: CASSFGVGNTEAFF

J gene: TRBJ1-3
clone size: NA
D gene: NA
V gene: TRBV2
CDR3 DNA: TGTGCCAGCAGTGGAGGTCCAGGGGTCGGAAACACCATATATTTT
CDR3 protein: CASSGGPGVGNTIYF

J gene: TRBJ2-7
clone size: NA
D gene: TRBD2
V gene: TRBV7-2
CDR3 DNA: TGTGCCAGCAGCGAGGGACTAGCGCTCTACGAGCAGTACTTC
CDR3 protein: CASSEGLALYEQYF

J gene: TRBJ2-1
clone size: many
D gene: NA
V gene: TRBV4-3
CDR3 DNA: TGCGCCAGCAGCCCCTCCCTTAGTGAGAGCTCCTACAATGAGCAGTTCTTC
CDR3 protein: CASSPSLSESSYNEQFF

J gene: TRBJ2-7
clone size: NA
D gene: TRBD1
V gene: TRBV28
CDR3 DNA: TGTGCCAGCAGTCCTACCGGGACAGGAGACTACGAGCAGTACTTC
CDR3 protein: CASSPTGTGDYEQYF

J gene: TRBJ2-5
clone size: NA
D gene: TRBD2
V gene: TRBV27
CDR3 DNA: TGTGCCAGCAGTTTACTAGCGGAAGAAGAGACCCAGTACTTC
CDR3 protein: CASSLLAEEETQYF

J gene: TRBJ1-2
clone size: NA
D gene: NA
V gene: TRBV16
CDR3 DNA: TGTGCCAGCAGCCAAGGGATCCCCCGGACTCCTAACTTCAACTATGGCTACACCTTC
CDR3 protein: CASSQGIPRTPNFNYGYTF

J gene: TRBJ1-1
clone size: NA
D gene: TRBD1
V gene: TRBV5-1
CDR3 DNA: TGCGCCACCAAAACCGGACAGGGGCCCACTGAAGCTTTCTTT
CDR3 protein: CATKTGQGPTEAFF

J gene: TRBJ2-2
clone size: NA
D gene: TRBD1
V gene: TRBV27
CDR3 DNA: TGTGCCAGCAGTTTCGGGACAGGGGGCGCGTCCGGGGAGCTGTTTTTT
CDR3 protein: CASSFGTGGASGELFF

J gene: TRBJ2-1
clone size: NA
D gene: NA
V gene: TRBV7-3
CDR3 DNA: TGTGCCAGCAGCTTAAATCCCAGGGCAGGTAAACTAGCTGATGAGCAGTTCTTC
CDR3 protein: CASSLNPRAGKLADEQFF

J gene: TRBJ2-7
clone size: NA
D gene: NA
V gene: TRBV4-1
CDR3 DNA: TGCGCCAGCAGCCAAGGACAACTTTTCTACGAGCAGTACTTC
CDR3 protein: CASSQGQLFYEQYF

J gene: TRBJ2-1
clone size: NA
D gene: TRBD1
V gene: TRBV7-9
CDR3 DNA: TGTGCCAGCAGCGAACCGGGACAGCCATACAATGAGCAGTTCTTC
CDR3 protein: CASSEPGQPYNEQFF

J gene: TRBJ2-1
clone size: NA
D gene: NA
V gene: TRBV28
CDR3 DNA: TGTGCCAGCAGTACCGGCCGGCGGGCTAAGTCCTACAATGAGCAGTTCTTC
CDR3 protein: CASSTGRRAKSYNEQFF

J gene: TRBJ2-7
clone size: NA
D gene: TRBD1
V gene: TRBV7-7
CDR3 DNA: TGTGCTAGCAGCTTGAGACAGGGTGACGAGCAGTACTTC
CDR3 protein: CASSLRQGDEQYF

J gene: TRBJ1-5
clone size: once
D gene: NA
V gene: TRBV5-1
CDR3 DNA: TGCGCCAGCAGCTTGGATCCATCGGACAGCACTAGCAATCAGCCCCAGCATTTT
CDR3 protein: CASSLDPSDSTSNQPQHF

J gene: TRBJ2-3
clone size: NA
D gene: NA
V gene: TRBV18
CDR3 DNA: TGTGCCAGCTCACCACCGGTCAGTCTCACAGATACGCAGTATTTT
CDR3 protein: CASSPPVSLTDTQYF

J gene: TRBJ1-5
clone size: few
D gene: NA
V gene: TRBV2
CDR3 DNA: TGTGCCAGCAGTGAACCGGAGACAGCAGGCCAGCCCCAGCATTTT
CDR3 protein: CASSEPETAGQPQHF

J gene: TRBJ1-1
clone size: few
D gene: NA
V gene: TRBV7-6
CDR3 DNA: TGTGCCAGCAGCTTAACTCTCGGGAGATCGGCTTTCTTT
CDR3 protein: CASSLTLGRSAFF

J gene: TRBJ1-1
clone size: NA
D gene: NA
V gene: TRBV5-5
CDR3 DNA: TGTGCCAGCAGCTTGTGGCAGGCACCCCGGATGGACACTGAAGCTTTCTTT
CDR3 protein: CASSLWQAPRMDTEAFF

J gene: TRBJ2-3
clone size: NA
D gene: TRBD1
V gene: TRBV6-1
CDR3 DNA: TGTGCCAGCAGTGTGGGACAGGGTAGATTGGATACGCAGTATTTT
CDR3 protein: CASSVGQGRLDTQYF

J gene: TRBJ2-3
clone size: NA
D gene: TRBD2
V gene: TRBV27
CDR3 DNA: TGTGCCAGCAGGTGGGGGGAGGGCCGCGTAGATACGCAGTATTTT
CDR3 protein: CASRWGEGRVDTQYF

J gene: TRBJ1-1
clone size: once
D gene: NA
V gene: TRBV5-1
CDR3 DNA: TGCGCCAGCAGCCTACCTTTAAACACTGAAGCTTTCTTT
CDR3 protein: CASSLPLNTEAFF

J gene: TRBJ1-5
clone size: NA
D gene: NA
V gene: TRBV27
CDR3 DNA: TGTGCCAGCAGTCACTACAGGGATAGCAATCAGCCCCAGCATTTT
CDR3 protein: CASSHYRDSNQPQHF

J gene: TRBJ2-7
clone size: NA
D gene: NA
V gene: TRBV4-3
CDR3 DNA: TGCGCCAGCAGCCAAGATGGGGGCTCCGTTTGGGCACCGAACGAGCAGTACTTC
CDR3 protein: CASSQDGGSVWAPNEQYF

J gene: TRBJ2-1
clone size: NA
D gene: TRBD2
V gene: TRBV5-6
CDR3 DNA: TGTGCCAGCAGCTTGGCGATACTAGCGGGGGTCAATGAGCAGTTCTTC
CDR3 protein: CASSLAILAGVNEQFF

J gene: TRBJ2-1
clone size: NA
D gene: TRBD2
V gene: TRBV15
CDR3 DNA: TGTGCCACCTGGTCGGGAGGGGGCAATGAGCAGTTCTTC
CDR3 protein: CATWSGGGNEQFF

J gene: TRBJ2-1
clone size: NA
D gene: NA
V gene: TRBV9
CDR3 DNA: TGTGCCAGCAGCGTAAGGGACTTTGCCTACAATGAGCAGTTCTTC
CDR3 protein: CASSVRDFAYNEQFF

J gene: TRBJ2-7
clone size: NA
D gene: TRBD2
V gene: TRBV6-1
CDR3 DNA: TGTGCCAGCAGTGAAATGCTAGCGGGAGGTTACCTTTACGAGCAGTACTTC
CDR3 protein: CASSEMLAGGYLYEQYF

J gene: TRBJ2-1
clone size: NA
D gene: NA
V gene: TRBV12-5
CDR3 DNA: TGTGCTAGTGGTTGGGGGGGCCCCAACAATGAGCAGTTCTTC
CDR3 protein: CASGWGGPNNEQFF

J gene: TRBJ2-2
clone size: NA
D gene: TRBD1
V gene: TRBV19
CDR3 DNA: TGTGCCAGTAGGCCGGGACAGGGGGCGGGCGGGGAGCTGTTTTTT
CDR3 protein: CASRPGQGAGGELFF

J gene: TRBJ1-4
clone size: NA
D gene: NA
V gene: TRBV11-3
CDR3 DNA: TGTGCCAGCAGCTTAGATCCGGGGGCAACTAATGAAAAACTGTTTTTT
CDR3 protein: CASSLDPGATNEKLFF

J gene: TRBJ1-1
clone size: NA
D gene: TRBD1
V gene: TRBV5-4
CDR3 DNA: TGTGCCAGCAGCTCCCGACAGGGCGGCACTGAAGCTTTCTTT
CDR3 protein: CASSSRQGGTEAFF

J gene: TRBJ2-1
clone size: NA
D gene: NA
V gene: TRBV25-1
CDR3 DNA: TGTGCCAGCAGTCCAGGGGCGAGTGAGCAGTTCTTC
CDR3 protein: CASSPGASEQFF

J gene: TRBJ2-1
clone size: once
D gene: TRBD2
V gene: TRBV7-8
CDR3 DNA: TGTGCCAGCAGCTTGGGGAGCGGCGGGAGTGTGGAGCAGTTCTTC
CDR3 protein: CASSLGSGGSVEQFF

J gene: TRBJ1-1
clone size: NA
D gene: TRBD1
V gene: TRBV5-1
CDR3 DNA: TGCGCCAGCAGCTTGGCCGGGACAGACACTGAAGCTTTCTTT
CDR3 protein: CASSLAGTDTEAFF

J gene: TRBJ2-7
clone size: NA
D gene: NA
V gene: TRBV7-9
CDR3 DNA: TGTGCCAGCAGCCCCCCCAGGTACGAGCAGTACTTC
CDR3 protein: CASSPPRYEQYF

J gene: TRBJ1-5
clone size: NA
D gene: NA
V gene: TRBV12-5
CDR3 DNA: TGTGCTAGCTCAACAGAATATAGCAATCAGCCCCAGCATTTT
CDR3 protein: CASSTEYSNQPQHF

J gene: TRBJ2-1
clone size: NA
D gene: TRBD2
V gene: TRBV9
CDR3 DNA: TGTGCCAGCAGCGTTTACTCTTGGGGCCTAGCGGGAGGTGACGAGCAGTTCTTC
CDR3 protein: CASSVYSWGLAGGDEQFF

J gene: TRBJ2-1
clone size: once
D gene: NA
V gene: TRBV7-9
CDR3 DNA: TGTGCCAGCAGCTTAGAGGCCACAGGCTCTGCCTACAATGAGCAGTTCTTC
CDR3 protein: CASSLEATGSAYNEQFF

J gene: TRBJ1-2
clone size: NA
D gene: NA
V gene: TRBV18
CDR3 DNA: TGTGCCAGCTCGTCCCTACGAGATAACTATGGCTACACCTTC
CDR3 protein: CASSSLRDNYGYTF